The 24 T cell receptor beta chains below were found in one sample sequenced in a study of T cells in Graves' hyperthyroidism and ophthalmopathy. Regions amplified from RNA transcripts were the TCR beta CDR3 regions. HTBI primers drove first-round RT-PCR of the TCR CDR3. TCRdb re-analysed the multiplex PCR reads in MiXCR, keeping a single row per CDR3 protein. The profile shows about 560,000 distinct CDR3 sequences, 15% to 20% of them singletons. The sequencing input was blood. The receptors derive from a woman between 18 and 29 years old with Graves' hyperthyroidism.

This clonotype occurred many times. The chain recombines TRBV3-1 with TRBJ2-3; 13 nucleotides agree with TRBD2. The CDR3 covers 15 residues. V was pared by 4 bases and J by 4 bases, with 2 bases of the junction left unmatched. Per germline, CDR1 LGHDT and CDR2 YNNKEL (reference sequence). The CDR3 region is CASSPGLAGADTQYF. The CDR3 nucleotides read TGTGCCAGCAGCCCAGGACTAGCGGGGGCAGATACGCAGTATTTT.

The table lists this clonotype with many counts. The chain joins TRBV7-9 to TRBJ1-5, with no clear D. The germline V gene encodes CDR1 SEHNR and CDR2 FQNEAQ (reference sequence). V was cut by 4 bases and J by 4 bases, with 11 bases left in between. The CDR3 has 14 amino acids. The CDR3 nucleotides are TGTGCCAGCAGCTGGGAGGGAGGAAATCAGCCCCAGCATTTT. It translates to CASSWEGGNQPQHF.

This clonotype was recorded at least ten times. The V and J genes are TRBV13 and TRBJ2-3, with 10 bases that match TRBD2. CDR1 PRHDT and CDR2 FYEKMQ come from the germline V gene (reference sequence). Unmatched junction bases numbered 12, after V lost 4 bases and J lost 8 bases. This CDR3 has 16 residues. CDR3 nucleotide sequence: TGTGCCAGCAGCTCGTCGACTAGCGGGCAAGTGGTTACGCAGTATTTT. It is translated as CASSSSTSGQVVTQYF.

This clonotype was seen repeatedly, ten times or more. The chain joins TRBV2 to TRBJ2-1, with 12 nucleotides matching TRBD1. Germline CDR1 reads SNHLY; CDR2 reads FYNNEI. Unmatched junction bases numbered 7, after V lost 6 bases and J lost 7 bases. This CDR3 region has 15 residues. Written as DNA, the CDR3 is TGTGCCAGCAGGCCCGGGACAGGGGGCAATAATGAGCAGTTCTTC. It is translated as CASRPGTGGNNEQFF. Full variable domain (rest looked up from reference TRBV2 and TRBJ2-1): EPEVTQTPSHQVTQMGQEVILRCVPISNHLYFYWYRQILGQKVEFLVSFYNNEISEKSEIFDDQFSVERPDGSNFTLKIRSTKLEDSAMYFCASRPGTGGNNEQFFGPGTRLTVL.

This clonotype came up many times. The V call is TRBV20-1, the J call TRBJ1-1; a possible D gene is TRBD1 (6 bases). CDR3 length: 13 amino acids. Germline lookup yields CDR1 DFQATT and CDR2 SNEGSKA (reference sequence). V was clipped by 1 base and J by 5 bases, with 11 bases between them. CDR3 sequence reads: CSARGPGVTEAFF. The CDR3 DNA reads TGCAGTGCTAGAGGGCCAGGGGTAACTGAAGCTTTCTTT.

This clonotype was seen only a few times. The CDR3 sequence: CASSSGTGAPNYGYTF. The CDR3 DNA reads TGTGCCAGCAGTTCTGGGACAGGGGCCCCTAACTATGGCTACACCTTC. V gene TRBV12-3 or TRBV12-4 combines with J gene TRBJ1-2; TRBD1 matches 10 bases. CDR3 length: 16 residues. With 4 bases clipped from V and 0 bases from J, the junction kept 5 bases outside the gene matches.

This clonotype was seen repeatedly, ten times or more. The J gene is TRBJ2-5, the V gene TRBV30; D is perhaps TRBD2 (5 bases). CDR3 size: 17 residues. Looked up from germline, CDR1 is GTSNPN and CDR2 is SVGIG (reference sequence). V lost 0 bases and J 5 bases, leaving 22 bases between the germline ends. CDR3 region: CAWSVRLSAVFTETQYF. The DNA of the CDR3 is TGTGCCTGGAGTGTACGACTATCGGCTGTATTCACGGAGACCCAGTACTTC.

This clonotype was picked up a small number of times. The V call is TRBV2, the J call TRBJ2-1; 7 nucleotides agree with TRBD2. V gave up 7 bases and J gave up 6 bases; unmatched junction bases: 9. Germline assignment: CDR1 SNHLY and CDR2 FYNNEI. CDR3 length equals 14 residues. The CDR3 coding sequence is TGTGCCAGCATGGAGTCACTAGCGCGCAATGAGCAGTTCTTC. This translates into CASMESLARNEQFF.

This chain links TRBV7-8 with TRBJ2-5, with 11 bases matching TRBD2. With V trimmed by 5 bases and J by 5 bases, 13 bases remained unmatched. Germline values: CDR1 SGHVS, CDR2 FQNEAQ. The CDR3 is made up of 17 amino acids. The CDR3: CASSTKPIAGGLETQYF. For the CDR3, the DNA is TGTGCCAGCAGCACGAAGCCTATAGCGGGGGGGCTGGAGACCCAGTACTTC.

The chain recombines TRBV28 with TRBJ2-3; TRBD2 agrees at 7 bases. J lost 3 bases, V lost 2 bases, and 14 bases had no gene match. The germline V gene has CDR1 MDHEN and CDR2 SYDVKM. CDR3 length: 18 amino acids. The CDR3 sequence is CASSLMREGPIQTDTQYF. CDR3 nucleotide sequence: TGTGCCAGCAGTTTAATGAGGGAGGGCCCGATTCAGACAGATACGCAGTATTTT.

V usage is TRBV5-1 and J usage is TRBJ1-1; TRBD1 is a possible D gene (5 bases). V was shortened by 2 bases and J by 2 bases, with 16 bases between the two germline ends. The germline V gene has CDR1 SGHRS and CDR2 YFSETQ. This CDR3 region has 16 residues. The CDR3 loop is CASSFGPGFANTEAFF. The DNA of the CDR3 is TGCGCCAGCAGCTTTGGACCAGGGTTCGCTAACACTGAAGCTTTCTTT. Together with reference TRBV5-1 and TRBJ1-1, the CDR3 gives the full variable domain: KAGVTQTPRYLIKTRGQQVTLSCSPISGHRSVSWYQQTPGQGLQFLFEYFSETQRNKGNFPGRFSGRQFSNSRSEMNVSTLELGDSALYLCASSFGPGFANTEAFFGQGTRLTVV.

V and J are TRBV20-1 and TRBJ1-5, with TRBD1 identical over 10 bases. V lost 4 bases, J lost 7 bases, and 4 bases stayed unmatched. CDR3 size: 13 residues. Germline V lookup: CDR1 DFQATT, CDR2 SNEGSKA (reference sequence). In DNA, the CDR3 is TGCAGTGCTACGGGACAGGGGTTCCAGCCCCAGCATTTT. It yields the protein CSATGQGFQPQHF.

V gene TRBV4-2 combines with J gene TRBJ1-2; 7 bases agree with TRBD1. The CDR3 spans 15 residues. From germline, CDR1 is LGHNA and CDR2 YNFKEQ. Unmatched junction bases numbered 7, after V lost 4 bases and J lost 2 bases. CDR3 nucleotide sequence: TGTGCCAGCAGCCTGGGACAGCTGAAGAACTATGGCTACACCTTC. It translates to CASSLGQLKNYGYTF.

The rearrangement uses TRBV6-2 or TRBV6-3 and TRBJ1-6; a weak D match, TRBD1 (5 bases). This CDR3 region has 14 residues. V lost 7 bases and J 6 bases, leaving 13 bases between the germline ends. Looked up from germline, CDR1 is MNHEY and CDR2 is SVGEGT. The CDR3 nucleotides are TGTGCCAGCACCCGGGGACGGTTTAATTCACCCCTCCACTTT. Encoded protein: CASTRGRFNSPLHF.

There are many counts of this clonotype. The chain recombines TRBV12-3 or TRBV12-4 with TRBJ2-6, with TRBD1 as a possible D gene (6 bases). The CDR3 contains 15 residues. Trimming left V 6 bases short and J 2 bases short, with 11 bases between. The DNA for the CDR3 is TGTGCCAGCAGGACTACAGGGACTGGGGCCAACGTCCTGACTTTC. Translated, it gives CASRTTGTGANVLTF.

V is TRBV7-2 and J is TRBJ1-5, with 7 bases matching TRBD1. CDR1 is SGHTA, CDR2 FQGNSA, per germline. This CDR3 is built from 15 residues. The trim removed 7 bases at V and 0 bases at J, leaving 6 bases unmatched. The CDR3 protein is CASTQGGDSNQPQHF. The DNA for the CDR3 is TGTGCCAGCACCCAGGGGGGGGATAGCAATCAGCCCCAGCATTTT.

A few counts support this clonotype. This sequence joins TRBV24-1 and TRBJ1-1; 8 bases agree with TRBD1. After removal of 7 bases from V and 4 bases from J, the junction contained 4 bases not matched to a gene. Per germline, CDR1 KGHDR and CDR2 SFDVKD. The CDR3 is made up of 13 amino acids. CDR3 sequence (DNA): TGTGCCACCAGAAGAACAGGGGGCACTGAAGCTTTCTTT. This encodes CATRRTGGTEAFF.

In this sample, this clonotype turned up a few times. J is TRBJ2-1 and V is TRBV12-3 or TRBV12-4; no clear D gene. CDR3 size: 14 residues. The ends were cut back, 3 bases at V and 5 bases at J, with 11 bases in the middle. The CDR3 nucleotides are TGTGCCAGCAGTTTTGGCAGGTTCAACAATGAGCAGTTCTTC. Protein: CASSFGRFNNEQFF.

The V and J genes are TRBV20-1 and TRBJ1-1; no clear D gene. This CDR3 has 13 amino acids. Trimming pared 2 bases from V and 1 base from J, leaving 8 bases between. The germline V gene encodes CDR1 DFQATT and CDR2 SNEGSKA (reference sequence). The CDR3 is CSARRPGNTEAFF. The CDR3 coding sequence is TGCAGTGCTAGAAGACCAGGGAACACTGAAGCTTTCTTT.

The sample holds a few counts of this clonotype. The genes are TRBV7-6 and TRBJ1-1; D call uncertain. This CDR3 has 12 amino acids. From germline, CDR1 is SGHVS and CDR2 FNYEAQ. V was pared by 2 bases and J by 5 bases, with 6 bases between. Here the CDR3 reads CASSLLRTEAFF. The CDR3 bases are TGTGCCAGCAGCTTATTAAGAACTGAAGCTTTCTTT. Together with reference TRBV7-6 and TRBJ1-1, the CDR3 gives the full variable domain: GAGVSQSPRYKVTKRGQDVALRCDPISGHVSLYWYRQALGQGPEFLTYFNYEAQQDKSGLPNDRFSAERPEGSISTLTIQRTEQRDSAMYRCASSLLRTEAFFGQGTRLTVV.

This clonotype was seen many times. The chain joins TRBV28 to TRBJ1-5; D remains ambiguous. Germline CDR1 is MDHEN and CDR2 is SYDVKM. CDR3 length: 12 amino acids. Trimming removed 7 bases from V and 6 bases from J, with 10 bases in between. Here the CDR3 reads CASTNLGQPQHF. Written as DNA, the CDR3 is TGTGCCAGCACAAATCTTGGTCAGCCCCAGCATTTT. Using reference TRBV28 and TRBJ1-5 for the parts outside the CDR3, the full variable domain is DVKVTQSSRYLVKRTGEKVFLECVQDMDHENMFWYRQDPGLGLRLIYFSYDVKMKEKGDIPEGYSVSREKKERFSLILESASTNQTSMYLCASTNLGQPQHFGDGTRLSIL.

This clonotype showed up many times. V and J are TRBV20-1 and TRBJ1-5; no clear D. Trimming pared 5 bases from V and 0 bases from J, leaving 20 bases between. The CDR3 loop spans 17 amino acids. The germline V gene has CDR1 DFQATT and CDR2 SNEGSKA (reference sequence). The CDR3 region has the DNA TGCAGTGCTCAGGACGGTTGGACCGAGAATAGCAATCAGCCCCAGCATTTT. It codes for CSAQDGWTENSNQPQHF.

This clonotype was found many times. The chain carries TRBV7-9 and TRBJ2-3; no clear D gene. The CDR3 sequence is 14 residues long. Per germline, CDR1 SEHNR and CDR2 FQNEAQ (reference sequence). Trimming removed 2 bases from V and 2 bases from J, with 8 bases in between. DNA for the CDR3: TGTGCCAGCAGCTTATCCGGCTTCACAGATACGCAGTATTTT. Its protein product is CASSLSGFTDTQYF.

In this sample, this clonotype turned up a few times. The rearrangement joins TRBV30 to TRBJ1-2; D not resolved. This CDR3 contains 15 residues. From germline, CDR1 is GTSNPN and CDR2 SVGIG (reference sequence). V was trimmed by 4 bases and J by 4 bases, leaving 19 bases between them. The DNA of the CDR3 is TGTGCCTGGACCCGAGCCCCACCAACTGGCTATGGCTACACCTTC. It yields the protein CAWTRAPPTGYGYTF.